The 16 T cell receptor beta chains below come from one sample, sequenced in a study of radiotherapy plus CTLA-4 blockade in lung cancer. The method was immunoSEQ multiplex PCR; TCRdb's version includes in-frame clones alone and lacks a portion of them. Here the sample spans tens of thousands of clones, around four fifths being singletons. This sample comprised peripheral blood, obtained from a patient treated with radiotherapy plus ipilimumab. Every receptor here comes from a human donor with non-small cell lung cancer who had stable disease on radiotherapy plus ipilimumab.

The CDR3 sequence is CAWNGTPDVGYTF. The CDR3 coding sequence is TGTGCCTGGAACGGGACCCCCGATGTCGGCTACACCTTC. The V call is TRBV30, the J call TRBJ1-2, with D perhaps matching TRBD1 (5 bases). Germline CDR1 GTSNPN, CDR2 SVGIG (reference sequence). The V and J ends lost 4 bases and 8 bases respectively, with 17 bases between them. This CDR3 is 13 amino acids long. The full variable domain, completed using reference TRBV30 and TRBJ1-2, is SQTIHQWPATLVQPVGSPLSLECTVEGTSNPNLYWYRQAAGRGLQLLFYSVGIGQISSEVPQNLSASRPQDRQFILSSKKLLLSDSGFYLCAWNGTPDVGYTFGSGTRLTVV.

J is TRBJ2-7 and V is TRBV14, with D unresolved. The V gene lost 1 base and the J gene lost 0 bases, with 10 bases spanning the gap. The germline V gene encodes CDR1 SGHDN and CDR2 FVKESK. CDR3 length: 15 residues. CDR3 sequence: CASSQGPSVSYEQYF. CDR3 sequence (DNA): TGTGCCAGCAGCCAAGGTCCTTCGGTCTCCTACGAGCAGTACTTC.

The CDR3 nucleotides are TGTGCCAGCAGTGACCGGGGGACAGGGTCCAATGAGCAGTTCTTC. It is translated as CASSDRGTGSNEQFF. The V call is TRBV6-6, the J call TRBJ2-1; 9 bases fit TRBD1. Germline V gene data show CDR1 as MNHNY and CDR2 as SVGAGI (reference sequence). The length of the CDR3 is 15 residues. Germline trimming cut 5 bases from V and 6 bases from J; bases unmatched to any gene: 8.

The chain is built from TRBV7-6 and TRBJ2-2, with TRBD1 matching 7 bases. The J segment lost 7 bases and the V segment lost 1 base, leaving 6 bases of the junction unmatched. The CDR3 loop spans 15 amino acids. The V gene's germline CDR1 is SGHVS and CDR2 FNYEAQ. Written as DNA, the CDR3 is TGTGCCAGCAGCTTAGGGACAGGTGGTGACGGGGAGCTGTTTTTT. It yields the protein CASSLGTGGDGELFF.

The chain carries TRBV2 and TRBJ2-7; 8 nucleotides agree with TRBD2. The germline gives CDR1 SNHLY, CDR2 FYNNEI. The CDR3 loop spans 13 amino acids. V lost 8 bases and J lost 6; bases outside the gene matches: 9. This chain's CDR3 is CASRSGGPSEQYF. CDR3 DNA: TGTGCCAGCCGAAGCGGGGGCCCCAGCGAGCAGTACTTC.

This chain connects TRBV6-6 to TRBJ1-6; 9 bases are a match to TRBD1. The CDR3 loop spans 15 amino acids. The V and J ends lost 2 bases and 6 bases, in that order; junction bases with no gene match: 2. Germline values: CDR1 MNHNY, CDR2 SVGAGI (reference sequence). The CDR3, as DNA: TGTGCCAGCAGTTACCCGGACAGGGGTAATTCACCCCTCCACTTT. Its translation: CASSYPDRGNSPLHF.

The genes are TRBV19 and TRBJ1-1, with D uncertain. V lost 7 bases, J lost 0 bases, and 6 bases lay in between. There are 12 residues in the CDR3. From germline, CDR1 is LNHDA and CDR2 SQIVND (reference sequence). The CDR3, as DNA: TGTGCCAGTACGGGTGTGAACACTGAAGCTTTCTTT. This translates into CASTGVNTEAFF.

The rearrangement uses TRBV7-6 and TRBJ2-5; no firm D call. Trimming cost V 2 bases and J 4 bases, with 5 bases left between them. Germline lookup yields CDR1 SGHVS and CDR2 FNYEAQ. The CDR3 spans 12 residues. The CDR3 DNA follows: TGTGCCAGCAGCTTAAAAGGAGAGACCCAGTACTTC. Its translation: CASSLKGETQYF. The whole variable domain, remainder taken from reference TRBV7-6 and TRBJ2-5, is GAGVSQSPRYKVTKRGQDVALRCDPISGHVSLYWYRQALGQGPEFLTYFNYEAQQDKSGLPNDRFSAERPEGSISTLTIQRTEQRDSAMYRCASSLKGETQYFGPGTRLLVL.

J is TRBJ2-6 and V is TRBV7-3; 10 positions match TRBD2. Germline V gene data show CDR1 as SGHTA and CDR2 as FQGTGA. The V gene end was trimmed by 5 bases and the J gene end by 3 bases; junction bases not matched to a gene: 13. The CDR3 spans 19 residues. The DNA for the CDR3 is TGTGCCAGCAGCCCCTGGCTAGCGGGAGAAGCAGGTGGGGCCAACGTCCTGACTTTC. This translates into CASSPWLAGEAGGANVLTF.

The rearrangement joins TRBV5-4 to TRBJ2-2, with D hard to call. Germline assignment: CDR1 SGHNT and CDR2 YYREEE (reference sequence). The V end was cut by 0 bases, the J end by 4 bases, with 7 bases between. This CDR3 contains 14 residues. In DNA form, the CDR3 reads TGTGCCAGCAGCTTGGAGCGTTTCACCGGGGAGCTGTTTTTT. Its translation: CASSLERFTGELFF.

This clone was counted once. The rearrangement links TRBV18 to TRBJ2-6; 7 nucleotides align to TRBD1. The V gene end was trimmed by 0 bases and the J gene end by 1 base; junction bases not matched to a gene: 3. Germline CDR1 KGHSH, CDR2 LQKENI. The CDR3 has 17 residues. The CDR3 here is CASSPPGGSSGANVLTF. Here the CDR3 DNA reads TGTGCCAGCTCACCACCAGGGGGCTCTTCTGGGGCCAACGTCCTGACTTTC.

This chain connects TRBV5-1 to TRBJ2-1; TRBD2 aligns across 13 bases. Germline V gene lookup returns CDR1 SGHRS and CDR2 YFSETQ. The CDR3 has 15 amino acids. Trimming at V came to 3 bases and at J to 6 bases, leaving 3 bases not matched to a gene. In DNA form, the CDR3 reads TGCGCCAGCAGCTGGACTAGCGGGAGCCGCAATGAGCAGTTCTTC. Translating it yields CASSWTSGSRNEQFF.

The chain couples TRBV19 to TRBJ2-5; 9 nucleotides line up with TRBD2. The V gene's germline CDR1 is LNHDA and CDR2 SQIVND (reference sequence). V lost 5 bases, J lost 4 bases, and 8 bases stayed unmatched. CDR3 length: 15 amino acids. CDR3 residues: CASSSYGTSRETQYF. In nucleotides, the CDR3 is TGTGCCAGTAGTTCGTACGGGACTAGCAGAGAGACCCAGTACTTC.

The gene calls are TRBV5-6 and TRBJ1-4; D is uncertain. The germline V gene has CDR1 SGHDT and CDR2 YYEEEE. The V gene lost 4 bases and the J gene lost 8 bases, with 9 bases spanning the gap. CDR3 length: 12 amino acids. As DNA, the CDR3 is TGTGCCAGCAGCCTGGGATCGGAAAAACTGTTTTTT. Translation gives CASSLGSEKLFF.

The rearrangement uses TRBV5-5 and TRBJ2-2; D might be TRBD2 (5 bases). CDR3 length: 14 residues. V was clipped by 0 bases and J by 6 bases, with 9 bases between them. Germline V lookup: CDR1 SGHKS, CDR2 YYEKEE (reference sequence). In nucleotides, the CDR3 is TGTGCCAGCAGCTTGGTTGGAGCGGCCGGGGAGCTGTTTTTT. Translating gives CASSLVGAAGELFF.

The genes are TRBV7-8 and TRBJ2-7; D tentatively fits TRBD1 or TRBD2 (6 bases each). The CDR3 has 14 residues. V shed 2 bases and J shed 3 bases, with 11 bases lying between them. Germline assignment: CDR1 SGHVS and CDR2 FQNEAQ. In DNA, the CDR3 is TGTGCCAGCAGCTTATTACAGGGACTCTACGAGCAGTACTTC. This gives the protein CASSLLQGLYEQYF.